Below, 2 T cell receptor beta chains from the same sample are listed, as sequenced in a study of spatial heterogeneity in lung cancer. Study-level results: Counts of expanded alpha and beta TCRs within tumors tracked the tumor nonsynonymous mutation count.

No antigen is known for these receptors. Time point of the sample: sample taken at primary tumor resection. TCRdb recomputed calls from the 5' RACE reads with MiXCR, one row per CDR3 protein. This table holds approximately 10,000 distinct CDR3 sequences, less than 5.5% found once. The material sequenced was lung tumor tissue, taken at surgery. The receptors were sampled from a male donor with early-stage non-small cell lung cancer.

As for this clonotype: As an off-target read in a library built for alpha chains, this beta chain has a frequency of little significance. This sequence joins TRBV5-4 and TRBJ2-7, with D uncertain. This CDR3 contains 14 residues. Between the trimmed V and J ends, which lost 0 bases and 9 bases, there was a span of 16 bases. Germline loops: CDR1 SGHNT, CDR2 YYREEE (reference sequence). The DNA of the CDR3 is TGTGCCAGCAGCTTGGGATGGGGAAGGGCCGGGCAGTACTTC. Translation gives CASSLGWGRAGQYF.

This clonotype was observed at least ten times. This beta chain is an off-target read within a library intended for alpha chains, so its frequency means little. CDR3 DNA: TGTGCCAGCGGGGGTACATACGAGCAGTACTTC. It codes for CASGGTYEQYF. The rearrangement joins TRBV13 to TRBJ2-7; the D call may be TRBD1 or TRBD2 (5 bases each). This CDR3 has 11 amino acids. V lost 8 bases and J 4 bases, leaving 9 bases between the germline ends. CDR1 and CDR2 (germline): PRHDT, FYEKMQ (reference sequence).